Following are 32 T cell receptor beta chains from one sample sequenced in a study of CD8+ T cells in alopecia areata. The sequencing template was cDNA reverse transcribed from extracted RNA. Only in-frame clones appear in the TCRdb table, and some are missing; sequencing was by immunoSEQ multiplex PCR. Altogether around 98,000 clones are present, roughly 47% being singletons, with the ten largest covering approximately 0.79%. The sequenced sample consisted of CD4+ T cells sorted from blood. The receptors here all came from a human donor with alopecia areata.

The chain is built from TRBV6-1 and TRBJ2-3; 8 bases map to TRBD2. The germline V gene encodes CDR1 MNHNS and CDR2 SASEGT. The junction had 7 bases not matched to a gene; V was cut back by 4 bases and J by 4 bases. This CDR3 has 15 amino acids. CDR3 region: CASSAVSGIADTQYF. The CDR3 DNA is TGTGCCAGCAGTGCAGTTAGCGGGATAGCAGATACGCAGTATTTT.

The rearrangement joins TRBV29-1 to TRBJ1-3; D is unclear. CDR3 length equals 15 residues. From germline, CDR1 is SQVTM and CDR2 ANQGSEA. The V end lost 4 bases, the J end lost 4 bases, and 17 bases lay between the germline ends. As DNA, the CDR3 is TGCAGCGTTGGGAGTAAGGAATTCGGGGGAAACACCATATATTTT. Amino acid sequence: CSVGSKEFGGNTIYF. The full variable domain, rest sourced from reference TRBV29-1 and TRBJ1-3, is SAVISQKPSRDICQRGTSLTIQCQVDSQVTMMFWYRQQPGQSLTLIATANQGSEATYESGFVIDKFPISRPNLTFSTLTVSNMSPEDSSIYLCSVGSKEFGGNTIYFGEGSWLTVV.

This CDR3 reads CSVVRTGRKTQYF. The DNA of the CDR3 is TGCAGCGTTGTCAGGACAGGACGAAAGACCCAGTACTTC. The rearrangement joins TRBV29-1 to TRBJ2-5, with TRBD1 matching 7 bases. Unmatched junction bases numbered 8, after V lost 4 bases and J lost 6 bases. The CDR3 covers 13 residues. Germline CDR1 and CDR2: SQVTM and ANQGSEA.

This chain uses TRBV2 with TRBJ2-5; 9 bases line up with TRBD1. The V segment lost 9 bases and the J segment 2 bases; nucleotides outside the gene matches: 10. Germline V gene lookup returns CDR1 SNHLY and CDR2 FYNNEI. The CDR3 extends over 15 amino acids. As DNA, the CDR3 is TGTGCCAGTACAGGGGGCAGAATCCCACAAGAGACCCAGTACTTC. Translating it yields CASTGGRIPQETQYF.

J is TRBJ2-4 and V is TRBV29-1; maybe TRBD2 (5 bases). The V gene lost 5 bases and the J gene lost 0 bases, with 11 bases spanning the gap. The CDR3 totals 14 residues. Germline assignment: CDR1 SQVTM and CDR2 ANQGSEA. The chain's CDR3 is CSVTADLAKNIQYF. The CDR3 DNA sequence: TGCAGCGTTACAGCGGACCTAGCCAAAAACATTCAGTACTTC.

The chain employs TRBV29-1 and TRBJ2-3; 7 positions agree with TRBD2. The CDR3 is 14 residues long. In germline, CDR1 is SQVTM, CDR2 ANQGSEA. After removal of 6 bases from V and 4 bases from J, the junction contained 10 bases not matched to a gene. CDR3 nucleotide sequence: TGCAGCGTATTTTCGGGAGGTTGGGCAGATACGCAGTATTTT. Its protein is CSVFSGGWADTQYF.

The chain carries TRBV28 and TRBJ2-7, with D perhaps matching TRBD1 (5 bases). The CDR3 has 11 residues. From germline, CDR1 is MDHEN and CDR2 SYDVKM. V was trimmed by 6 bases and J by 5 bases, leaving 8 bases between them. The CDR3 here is CASRGVNEQYF. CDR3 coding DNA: TGTGCCAGCAGAGGGGTGAACGAGCAGTACTTC. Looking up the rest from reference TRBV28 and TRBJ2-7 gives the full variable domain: DVKVTQSSRYLVKRTGEKVFLECVQDMDHENMFWYRQDPGLGLRLIYFSYDVKMKEKGDIPEGYSVSREKKERFSLILESASTNQTSMYLCASRGVNEQYFGPGTRLTVT.

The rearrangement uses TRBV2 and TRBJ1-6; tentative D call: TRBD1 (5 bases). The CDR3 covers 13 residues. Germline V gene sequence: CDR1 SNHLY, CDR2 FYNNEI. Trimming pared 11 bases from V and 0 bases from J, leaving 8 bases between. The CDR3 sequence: CAHRSSYNSPLHF. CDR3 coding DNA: TGTGCCCACAGGAGCTCCTATAATTCACCCCTCCACTTT.

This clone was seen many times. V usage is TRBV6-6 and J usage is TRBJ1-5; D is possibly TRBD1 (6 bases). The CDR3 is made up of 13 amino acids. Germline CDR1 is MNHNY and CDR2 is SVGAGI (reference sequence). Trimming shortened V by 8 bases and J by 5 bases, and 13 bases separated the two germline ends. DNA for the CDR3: TGTGCCAGCGTCGGGGGGCAAGATCAGCCCCAGCATTTT. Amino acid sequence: CASVGGQDQPQHF.

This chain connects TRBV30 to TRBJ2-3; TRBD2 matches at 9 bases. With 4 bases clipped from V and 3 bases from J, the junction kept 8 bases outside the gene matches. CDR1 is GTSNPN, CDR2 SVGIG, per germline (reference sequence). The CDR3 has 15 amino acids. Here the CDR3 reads CAWIRRGGVTDTQYF. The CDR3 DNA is TGTGCCTGGATCCGTCGCGGGGGGGTAACAGATACGCAGTATTTT.

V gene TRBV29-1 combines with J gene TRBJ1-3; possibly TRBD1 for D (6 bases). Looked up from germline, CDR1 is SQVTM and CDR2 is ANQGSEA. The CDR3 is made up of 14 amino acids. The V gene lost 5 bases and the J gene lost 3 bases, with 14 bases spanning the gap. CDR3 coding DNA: TGCAGCGTTAGCCACACAGGGATTGGAAACACCATATATTTT. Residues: CSVSHTGIGNTIYF.

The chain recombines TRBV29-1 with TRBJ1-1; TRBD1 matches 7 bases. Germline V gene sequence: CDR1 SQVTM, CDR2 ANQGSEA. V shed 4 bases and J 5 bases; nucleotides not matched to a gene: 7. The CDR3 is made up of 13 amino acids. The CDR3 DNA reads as TGCAGCGTTGCTGAGGGGGCCCCGACTGAAGCTTTCTTT. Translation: CSVAEGAPTEAFF. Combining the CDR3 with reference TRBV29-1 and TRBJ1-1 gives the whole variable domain SAVISQKPSRDICQRGTSLTIQCQVDSQVTMMFWYRQQPGQSLTLIATANQGSEATYESGFVIDKFPISRPNLTFSTLTVSNMSPEDSSIYLCSVAEGAPTEAFFGQGTRLTVV.

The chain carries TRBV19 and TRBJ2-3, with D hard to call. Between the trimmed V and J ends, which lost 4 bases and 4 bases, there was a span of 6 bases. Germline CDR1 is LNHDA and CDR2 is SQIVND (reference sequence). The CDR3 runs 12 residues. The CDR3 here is CASSTTSDTQYF. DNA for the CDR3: TGTGCCAGTAGTACCACCTCAGATACGCAGTATTTT.

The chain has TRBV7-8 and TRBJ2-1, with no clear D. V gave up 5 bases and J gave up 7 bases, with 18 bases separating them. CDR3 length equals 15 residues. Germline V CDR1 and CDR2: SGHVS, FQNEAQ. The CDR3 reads CASSPPRRFGNEQFF. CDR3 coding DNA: TGTGCCAGCAGCCCCCCTCGGAGATTTGGTAATGAGCAGTTCTTC.

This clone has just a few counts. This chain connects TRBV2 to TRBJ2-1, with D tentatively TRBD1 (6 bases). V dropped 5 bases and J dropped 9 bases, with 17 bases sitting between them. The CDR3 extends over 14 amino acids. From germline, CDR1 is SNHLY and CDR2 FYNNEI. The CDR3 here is CASSIEGTTGEQFF. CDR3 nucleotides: TGTGCCAGCAGTATAGAAGGGACAACCGGTGAGCAGTTCTTC.

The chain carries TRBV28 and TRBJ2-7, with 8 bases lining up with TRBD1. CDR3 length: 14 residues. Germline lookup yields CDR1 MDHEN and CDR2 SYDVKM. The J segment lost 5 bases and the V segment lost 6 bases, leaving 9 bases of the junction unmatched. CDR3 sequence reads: CASSFLDRVDEQYF. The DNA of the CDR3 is TGTGCCAGCAGCTTCCTGGACAGGGTTGACGAGCAGTACTTC.

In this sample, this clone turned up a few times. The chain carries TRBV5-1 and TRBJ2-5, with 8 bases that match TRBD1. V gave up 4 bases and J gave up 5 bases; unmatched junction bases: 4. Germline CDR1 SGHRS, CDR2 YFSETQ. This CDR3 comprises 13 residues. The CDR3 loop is CASSLWTGETQYF. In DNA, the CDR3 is TGCGCCAGCAGCCTCTGGACAGGGGAGACCCAGTACTTC.

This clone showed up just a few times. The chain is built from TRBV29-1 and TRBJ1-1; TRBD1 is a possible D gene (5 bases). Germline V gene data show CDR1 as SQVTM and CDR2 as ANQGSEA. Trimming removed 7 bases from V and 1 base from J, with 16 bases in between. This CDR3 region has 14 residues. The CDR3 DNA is TGCAGCGCTCCTCGGGGGACGGGGAACACTGAAGCTTTCTTT. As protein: CSAPRGTGNTEAFF.

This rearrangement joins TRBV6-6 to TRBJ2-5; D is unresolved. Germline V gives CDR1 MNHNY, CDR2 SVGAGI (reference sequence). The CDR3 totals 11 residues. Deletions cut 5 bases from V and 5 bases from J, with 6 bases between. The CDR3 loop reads CASSAQETQYF. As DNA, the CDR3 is TGTGCCAGCAGTGCCCAGGAGACCCAGTACTTC.

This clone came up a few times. CDR3 amino acids: CSVRGTLPRDTQYF. The CDR3 DNA follows: TGCAGCGTCAGGGGGACACTCCCCAGGGATACGCAGTATTTT. This chain connects TRBV29-1 to TRBJ2-3, with 7 bases fitting TRBD1. CDR1 is SQVTM, CDR2 ANQGSEA, per germline. There are 14 residues in the CDR3. The V segment lost 6 bases and the J segment 6 bases; nucleotides outside the gene matches: 12.

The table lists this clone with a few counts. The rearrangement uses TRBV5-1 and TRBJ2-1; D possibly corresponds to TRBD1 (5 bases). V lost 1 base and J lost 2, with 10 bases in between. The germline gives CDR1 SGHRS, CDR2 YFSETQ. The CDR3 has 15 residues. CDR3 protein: CASSLTGTTYNEQFF. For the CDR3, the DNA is TGCGCCAGCAGCTTGACAGGTACAACCTACAATGAGCAGTTCTTC. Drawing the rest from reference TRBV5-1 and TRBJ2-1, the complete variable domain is KAGVTQTPRYLIKTRGQQVTLSCSPISGHRSVSWYQQTPGQGLQFLFEYFSETQRNKGNFPGRFSGRQFSNSRSEMNVSTLELGDSALYLCASSLTGTTYNEQFFGPGTRLTVL.

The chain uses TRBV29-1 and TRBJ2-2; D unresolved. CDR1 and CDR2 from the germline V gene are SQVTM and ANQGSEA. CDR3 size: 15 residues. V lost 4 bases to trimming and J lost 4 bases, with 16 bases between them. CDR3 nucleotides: TGCAGCGTTGTTCCGGAGATGGTTGGCACCGGGGAGCTGTTTTTT. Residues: CSVVPEMVGTGELFF.

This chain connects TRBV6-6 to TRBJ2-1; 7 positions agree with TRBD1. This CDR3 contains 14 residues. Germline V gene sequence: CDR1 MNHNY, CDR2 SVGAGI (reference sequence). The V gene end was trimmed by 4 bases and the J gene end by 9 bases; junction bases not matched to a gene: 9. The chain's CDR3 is CASSLEGARGEQFF. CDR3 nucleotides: TGTGCCAGCAGTTTAGAGGGGGCTAGGGGTGAGCAGTTCTTC.

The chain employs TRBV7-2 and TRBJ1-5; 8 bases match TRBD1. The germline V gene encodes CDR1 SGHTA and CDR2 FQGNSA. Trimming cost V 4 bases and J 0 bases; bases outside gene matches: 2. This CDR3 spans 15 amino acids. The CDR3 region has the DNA TGTGCCAGCAGCTGGACAGGGACTAGCAATCAGCCCCAGCATTTT. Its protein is CASSWTGTSNQPQHF.

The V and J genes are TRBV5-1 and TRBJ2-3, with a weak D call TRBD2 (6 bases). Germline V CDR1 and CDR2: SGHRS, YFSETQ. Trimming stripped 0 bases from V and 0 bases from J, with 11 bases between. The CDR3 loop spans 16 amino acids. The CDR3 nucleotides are TGCGCCAGCAGCTTGGACGGGGGAACTAGCACAGATACGCAGTATTTT. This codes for CASSLDGGTSTDTQYF. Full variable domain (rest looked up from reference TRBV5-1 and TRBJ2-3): KAGVTQTPRYLIKTRGQQVTLSCSPISGHRSVSWYQQTPGQGLQFLFEYFSETQRNKGNFPGRFSGRQFSNSRSEMNVSTLELGDSALYLCASSLDGGTSTDTQYFGPGTRLTVL.

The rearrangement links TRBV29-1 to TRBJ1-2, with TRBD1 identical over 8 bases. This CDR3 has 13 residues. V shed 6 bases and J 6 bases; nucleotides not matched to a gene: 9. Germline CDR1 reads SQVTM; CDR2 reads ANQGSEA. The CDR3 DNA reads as TGCAGCGTCGAAATACAGGGGGTCGATGGCTACACCTTC. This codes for CSVEIQGVDGYTF.

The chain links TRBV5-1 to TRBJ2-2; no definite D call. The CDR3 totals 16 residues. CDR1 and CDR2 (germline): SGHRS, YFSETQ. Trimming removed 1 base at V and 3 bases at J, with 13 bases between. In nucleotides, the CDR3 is TGCGCCAGCAGCTTGCAACCCATTGGGGACACCGGGGAGCTGTTTTTT. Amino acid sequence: CASSLQPIGDTGELFF.

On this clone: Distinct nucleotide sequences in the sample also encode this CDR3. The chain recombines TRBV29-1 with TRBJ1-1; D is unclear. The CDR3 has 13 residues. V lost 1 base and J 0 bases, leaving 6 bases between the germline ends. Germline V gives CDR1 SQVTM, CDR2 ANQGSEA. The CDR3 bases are TGCAGCGTTGAAGGGCTGATGAACACTGAAGCTTTCTTT. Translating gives CSVEGLMNTEAFF.

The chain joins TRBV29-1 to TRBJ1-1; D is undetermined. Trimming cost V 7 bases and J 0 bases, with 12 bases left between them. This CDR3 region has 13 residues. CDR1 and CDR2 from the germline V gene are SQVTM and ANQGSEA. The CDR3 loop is CSASSSMNTEAFF. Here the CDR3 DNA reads TGCAGCGCTTCGTCGAGCATGAACACTGAAGCTTTCTTT. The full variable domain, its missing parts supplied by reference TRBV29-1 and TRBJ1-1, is SAVISQKPSRDICQRGTSLTIQCQVDSQVTMMFWYRQQPGQSLTLIATANQGSEATYESGFVIDKFPISRPNLTFSTLTVSNMSPEDSSIYLCSASSSMNTEAFFGQGTRLTVV.

CDR3 sequence (DNA): TGTGCCAGCAGTCCATTCTGGGACAGTTCAGCGGAGTACACCTTC. The encoded protein is CASSPFWDSSAEYTF. The rearrangement joins TRBV28 to TRBJ1-2; 7 nucleotides line up with TRBD1. Germline trimming cut 5 bases from V and 11 bases from J; bases unmatched to any gene: 17. The germline gives CDR1 MDHEN, CDR2 SYDVKM. The CDR3 is 15 residues long.

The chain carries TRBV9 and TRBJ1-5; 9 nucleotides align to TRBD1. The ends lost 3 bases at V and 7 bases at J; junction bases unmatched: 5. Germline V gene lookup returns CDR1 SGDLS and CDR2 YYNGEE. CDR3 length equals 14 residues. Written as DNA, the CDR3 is TGTGCCAGCAGCGGAGCGGACAGGGGACAGCCCCAGCATTTT. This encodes CASSGADRGQPQHF.

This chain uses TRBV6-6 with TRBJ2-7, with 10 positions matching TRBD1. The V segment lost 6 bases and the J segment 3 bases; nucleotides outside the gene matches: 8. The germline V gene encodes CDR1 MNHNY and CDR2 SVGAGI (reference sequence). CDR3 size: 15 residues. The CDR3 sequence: CASSSVGQGDYEQYF. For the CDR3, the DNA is TGTGCCAGCAGCTCCGTAGGACAGGGGGACTACGAGCAGTACTTC.